One sample yielded the 30 T cell receptor beta chains listed below, sequenced in a study of blood T cells in healthy people across ages. Using a J-beta primer mix together with a sample-barcoded 5' primer, a second PCR was run for roughly 7 to 12 cycles. Via MiXCR, TCRdb re-called the 5' RACE reads, giving one row per CDR3 protein. The sample holds approximately 670,000 distinct CDR3 sequences; less than 45% are singletons and the top ten take roughly 30%. Sequenced sample: blood. The receptors were gathered from a man older than 75 in good health.

V is TRBV5-4 and J is TRBJ2-5, with TRBD2 matching 10 bases. Trimming cost V 4 bases and J 1 base; bases outside gene matches: 7. Per the germline V gene, CDR1 is SGHNT and CDR2 is YYREEE (reference sequence). The CDR3 sequence is 16 residues long. The DNA for the CDR3 is TGTGCCAGCAGCCCTAGCGGGGGCCGCTCCCAAGAGACCCAGTACTTC. This translates into CASSPSGGRSQETQYF.

The chain recombines TRBV6-6 with TRBJ2-1; 10 bases line up with TRBD1. CDR3 length equals 16 residues. CDR1 and CDR2 from the germline V gene are MNHNY and SVGAGI (reference sequence). Trimming at V came to 2 bases and at J to 8 bases, leaving 9 bases not matched to a gene. In DNA form, the CDR3 reads TGTGCCAGCAGTTACACCGGGACAGGGGCCAGGTATGAGCAGTTCTTC. It codes for CASSYTGTGARYEQFF.

V gene TRBV6-5 combines with J gene TRBJ2-1; D is perhaps TRBD1 (6 bases). The CDR3 covers 15 residues. The germline V gene has CDR1 MNHEY and CDR2 SVGAGI. The germline V and J ends were trimmed by 5 bases and 5 bases, with 16 bases remaining between them. CDR3 bases: TGTGCCAGCAGTCGATACAGGGAGAGGAACAATGAGCAGTTCTTC. It translates to CASSRYRERNNEQFF.

The chain uses TRBV21-1 and TRBJ2-1; TRBD2, as called in the table, went unchecked against the DNA. TRBV21-1 is recorded as a pseudogene. CDR3 size: 18 residues. The CDR3 sequence: CASSERLAKAHLPNEQFF. The CDR3 region has the DNA TGTGCCAGCAGCGAGCGACTAGCCAAAGCCCACCTACCCAATGAGCAGTTCTTC.

J is TRBJ2-1 and V is TRBV28; TRBD2 matches at 10 bases. This CDR3 contains 15 residues. Germline V gene data show CDR1 as MDHEN and CDR2 as SYDVKM. V shed 4 bases, J shed 7 bases, and the junction held 7 bases outside the gene matches. Here the CDR3 DNA reads TGTGCCAGCAGTTCTGGTAGCGGGAGGTGGAATGAGCAGTTCTTC. Amino acid sequence: CASSSGSGRWNEQFF. Full variable domain (rest looked up from reference TRBV28 and TRBJ2-1): DVKVTQSSRYLVKRTGEKVFLECVQDMDHENMFWYRQDPGLGLRLIYFSYDVKMKEKGDIPEGYSVSREKKERFSLILESASTNQTSMYLCASSSGSGRWNEQFFGPGTRLTVL.

This chain connects TRBV10-3 to TRBJ1-2; 9 nucleotides match TRBD1. Germline V gene lookup returns CDR1 ENHRY and CDR2 SYGVKD. Trimming at V came to 6 bases and at J to 4 bases, leaving 6 bases not matched to a gene. This CDR3 spans 14 amino acids. The CDR3 DNA reads as TGTGCCATCAGGGAGGACAGGGGTGGCTATGGCTACACCTTC. The encoded protein is CAIREDRGGYGYTF.

V and J are TRBV5-1 and TRBJ1-5; no clear D. The CDR3 is made up of 18 amino acids. V lost 3 bases, J lost 0 bases, and 19 bases lay in between. Germline-derived CDR1 and CDR2 are SGHRS and YFSETQ. The chain's CDR3 is CASSWVKIPLYSNQPQHF. The CDR3 DNA reads TGCGCCAGCAGCTGGGTCAAAATACCACTATATAGCAATCAGCCCCAGCATTTT.

V gene TRBV6-2 or TRBV6-3 combines with J gene TRBJ2-3, with D possibly being TRBD1 (5 bases). Germline V gives CDR1 MNHEY, CDR2 SVGEGT. The CDR3 has 15 residues. Between the trimmed V and J ends, which lost 0 bases and 0 bases, there was a span of 7 bases. The CDR3 sequence is CASSYSTDSTDTQYF. The CDR3 DNA follows: TGTGCCAGCAGTTACTCGACAGATAGCACAGATACGCAGTATTTT.

About this clonotype itself: One junction end does not reproduce the germline sequence, and a read error may be involved. The J gene is TRBJ2-1, the V gene TRBV2; D may match TRBD1 or TRBD2 (6 bases each). The J call could be wrong; TRBJ2-7 is a better fit for the DNA end. The germline gives CDR1 SNHLY, CDR2 FYNNEI. CDR3 length equals 17 residues. The CDR3 spells CASTKGVRGTRSYEQYF. DNA of the CDR3: TGTGCCAGCACTAAGGGGGTACGCGGGACTCGTTCCTATGAGCAGTACTTC.

To note about this clonotype: The germline gene is not matched at one end of the junction; a read error may be the cause. J is TRBJ2-5 and V is TRBV7-6; 9 bases line up with TRBD1. The CDR3 extends over 17 amino acids. Looked up from germline, CDR1 is SGHVS and CDR2 is FNYEAQ. DNA of the CDR3: TGTGCCAACAGCTTAGCGGCAGGGACAGGGACGGGAGAGACCCAGTACTTC. Its translation: CANSLAAGTGTGETQYF.

The V call is TRBV4-2, the J call TRBJ1-4, with D possibly being TRBD1 (5 bases). Germline lookup yields CDR1 LGHNA and CDR2 YNFKEQ. V was clipped by 1 base and J by 4 bases, with 13 bases between them. This CDR3 spans 16 amino acids. The DNA for the CDR3 is TGTGCCAGCAGCCAAGCCCCCGACAGAATTAATGAAAAACTGTTTTTT. Encoded protein: CASSQAPDRINEKLFF.

The chain recombines TRBV20-1 with TRBJ1-5; TRBD1 is a possible D gene (6 bases). The CDR3 sequence is 13 residues long. The germline gives CDR1 DFQATT, CDR2 SNEGSKA (reference sequence). V shed 6 bases and J shed 5 bases, with 14 bases lying between them. DNA for the CDR3: TGCAGTGCCGAGGTAGGGGGGGATCAGCCCCAGCATTTT. Translation: CSAEVGGDQPQHF.

A few counts support this clonotype. The chain's CDR3 is CASRPVPSSSGRYNEQFF. The CDR3 DNA reads as TGTGCCAGCAGACCAGTTCCCTCCTCTAGCGGGAGGTACAATGAGCAGTTCTTC. The chain is built from TRBV6-1 and TRBJ2-1; 11 nucleotides align to TRBD2. The CDR3 is 18 residues long. J gave up 4 bases and V 6 bases, and 14 bases lay outside the gene matches. Germline assignment: CDR1 MNHNS and CDR2 SASEGT.

This clonotype was detected a few times. This sequence joins TRBV7-2 and TRBJ2-7; TRBD1 matches at 8 bases. V trimming: 5 bases; J trimming: 2 bases; junction bases outside the gene matches: 14. The CDR3 is 17 amino acids. Germline loops: CDR1 SGHTA, CDR2 FQGNSA. CDR3 in DNA: TGTGCCAGCAGCACACAAGGACAGGGTTGGAGCCCCTACGAGCAGTACTTC. It translates to CASSTQGQGWSPYEQYF.

The V gene is TRBV29-1, the J gene TRBJ2-3, with 8 positions matching TRBD1. There are 15 residues in the CDR3. CDR1 is SQVTM, CDR2 ANQGSEA, per germline. With 6 bases clipped from V and 5 bases from J, the junction kept 13 bases outside the gene matches. The CDR3, as DNA: TGCAGCGTCCAACCGGCCAGGGGGCAGGGAGATACGCAGTATTTT. Amino acid sequence: CSVQPARGQGDTQYF.

The chain links TRBV13 to TRBJ2-7; TRBD2 agrees at 8 bases. The CDR3 consists of 16 residues. Unmatched junction bases numbered 11, after V lost 5 bases and J lost 2 bases. Per germline, CDR1 PRHDT and CDR2 FYEKMQ (reference sequence). The CDR3 region has the DNA TGTGCCAGCAGCCCTGGGACCGGGACTAGTACCTACGAGCAGTACTTC. Translating gives CASSPGTGTSTYEQYF.

DNA for the CDR3: TGTGCCTGGAGTGAAGAACGGGGGTTTTTAACCTACGAGCAGTACTTC. Protein product: CAWSEERGFLTYEQYF. The chain recombines TRBV30 with TRBJ2-7; D may be TRBD2 (6 bases). CDR3 length equals 16 residues. Germline values: CDR1 GTSNPN, CDR2 SVGIG (reference sequence). Trimming removed 1 base from V and 2 bases from J, with 18 bases in between.

This chain uses TRBV5-1 with TRBJ2-7; TRBD1 agrees at 7 bases. V dropped 0 bases and J dropped 0; count of bases not matched to a gene: 6. Germline loops: CDR1 SGHRS, CDR2 YFSETQ. The CDR3 sequence is 16 residues long. Here the CDR3 DNA reads TGCGCCAGCAGCTTGGCTCCGACAGGGTCCTCCTACGAGCAGTACTTC. This sequence encodes CASSLAPTGSSYEQYF.

The chain couples TRBV6-6 to TRBJ1-2; D call uncertain. The CDR3 runs to 14 residues. V was shortened by 0 bases and J by 4 bases, with 9 bases between the two germline ends. Germline V lookup: CDR1 MNHNY, CDR2 SVGAGI (reference sequence). The CDR3 protein is CASSYSRDRYGYTF. CDR3 nucleotide sequence: TGTGCCAGCAGTTACTCAAGGGATCGCTATGGCTACACCTTC.

The V gene is TRBV27, the J gene TRBJ2-7, with 8 nucleotides matching TRBD2. V lost 2 bases and J lost 3; bases outside the gene matches: 3. Germline V gene data show CDR1 as MNHEY and CDR2 as SMNVEV (reference sequence). The CDR3 has 14 amino acids. The CDR3 coding sequence is TGTGCCAGCAGTTTAGTAGCGGGAATCTACGAGCAGTACTTC. Translated, it gives CASSLVAGIYEQYF.

This clonotype showed up just a few times. The rearrangement joins TRBV7-2 to TRBJ2-7, with 11 positions matching TRBD2. Germline lookup yields CDR1 SGHTA and CDR2 FQGNSA. V gave up 1 base and J gave up 3 bases; unmatched junction bases: 11. CDR3 size: 18 residues. This CDR3 is CASSLGGLAGGSHYEQYF. The CDR3, as DNA: TGTGCCAGCAGCTTAGGTGGCCTAGCGGGAGGCTCCCACTACGAGCAGTACTTC.

In this sample, this clonotype turned up a few times. The chain employs TRBV3-1 and TRBJ2-5, with 8 positions matching TRBD2. The V and J ends lost 0 bases and 6 bases, in that order; junction bases with no gene match: 9. The V gene's germline CDR1 is LGHDT and CDR2 YNNKEL (reference sequence). The CDR3 contains 16 residues. The CDR3 protein is CASSQDWVAGMKTQYF. Here the CDR3 DNA reads TGTGCCAGCAGCCAAGATTGGGTAGCGGGGATGAAGACCCAGTACTTC.

The chain links TRBV27 to TRBJ1-4, with D perhaps matching TRBD1 (5 bases). Deletions cut 6 bases from V and 3 bases from J, with 14 bases between. CDR1 is MNHEY and CDR2 is SMNVEV in the germline V gene (reference sequence). This CDR3 is built from 15 residues. CDR3 sequence (DNA): TGTGCCAGCAGCTCCTGGGGGGGATCTAATGAAAAACTGTTTTTT. It translates to CASSSWGGSNEKLFF.

The rearrangement links TRBV12-3 or TRBV12-4 to TRBJ2-7; D unclear. The CDR3 covers 13 residues. Trimming pared 2 bases from V and 2 bases from J, leaving 7 bases between. The CDR3 region is CASSLRQAYEQYF. CDR3 sequence (DNA): TGTGCCAGCAGTTTAAGGCAGGCCTACGAGCAGTACTTC.

This clonotype came up once. A junction boundary mismatches the germline segment, possibly from a read error. CDR3 amino acids: CASSLDRGANEQFF. In DNA, the CDR3 is TGTGCTAGCAGCTTAGACCGGGGGGCCAATGAGCAGTTCTTC. V gene TRBV7-7 combines with J gene TRBJ2-1; possibly TRBD2 for D (7 bases). The CDR3 has 14 residues. From germline, CDR1 is SSHAT and CDR2 FNYEAQ (reference sequence).

The chain carries TRBV6-2 or TRBV6-3 and TRBJ1-5, with 7 bases aligning to TRBD1. In germline, CDR1 is MNHEY, CDR2 SVGEGT. The CDR3 runs 18 residues. After removal of 8 bases from V and 2 bases from J, the junction contained 18 bases not matched to a gene. CDR3 nucleotide sequence: TGTGCCAGCGGCTCCCGGGAGGCTGACAGGGTGGGCAATCAGCCCCAGCATTTT. Amino acids: CASGSREADRVGNQPQHF.

In this sample, this clonotype turned up a few times. J is TRBJ2-7 and V is TRBV27; perhaps TRBD2 as D (5 bases). The V gene's germline CDR1 is MNHEY and CDR2 SMNVEV (reference sequence). Trimming left V 0 bases short and J 2 bases short, with 14 bases between. CDR3 length: 16 residues. CDR3 bases: TGTGCCAGCAGTTTATCGGGGAGCAGCGGAACCTACGAGCAGTACTTC. Translation gives CASSLSGSSGTYEQYF.

The chain recombines TRBV20-1 with TRBJ2-5; 10 positions agree with TRBD2. This CDR3 spans 14 amino acids. Germline CDR1 DFQATT, CDR2 SNEGSKA (reference sequence). J lost 4 bases, V lost 5 bases, and 7 bases had no gene match. The CDR3 DNA reads as TGCAGTGCTGGTACTAGCGGGGTAGGAGAGACCCAGTACTTC. Its translation is CSAGTSGVGETQYF.

With respect to this clonotype: This may stem from a read error, because a much larger clone lies one nucleotide away. The gene calls are TRBV29-1 and TRBJ2-5; no firm D call. This CDR3 comprises 12 residues. In germline, CDR1 is SQVTM, CDR2 ANQGSEA. This chain's CDR3 is CSVARNQGTQYF. CDR3 DNA: TGCAGCGTTGCCCGGAACCAAGGGACCCAGTACTTC.

V gene TRBV12-3 or TRBV12-4 combines with J gene TRBJ1-1, with TRBD1 matching 8 bases. V lost 10 bases, J lost 1 base, and 8 bases stayed unmatched. The CDR3 runs 14 residues. The CDR3 protein is CAINRGEGNTEAFF. CDR3 DNA sequence: TGTGCCATAAACAGGGGGGAGGGGAACACTGAAGCTTTCTTT.